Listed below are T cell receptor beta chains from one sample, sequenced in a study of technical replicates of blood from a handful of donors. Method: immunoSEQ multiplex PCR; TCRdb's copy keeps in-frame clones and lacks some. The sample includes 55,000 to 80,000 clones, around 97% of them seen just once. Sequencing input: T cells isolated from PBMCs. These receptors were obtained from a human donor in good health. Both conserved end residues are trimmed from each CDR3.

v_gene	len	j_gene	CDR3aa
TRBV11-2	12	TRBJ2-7	ASSLGLADYEQY
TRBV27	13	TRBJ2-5	ASSSEAGGLETQY
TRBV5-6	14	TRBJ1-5	ASSFGQGNSNQPQH
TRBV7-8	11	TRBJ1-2	ASSSAREGGYT
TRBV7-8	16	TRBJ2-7	ASSSLGSGGSSPYEQY
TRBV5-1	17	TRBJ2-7	ASTEGLAGGLISIYEQY
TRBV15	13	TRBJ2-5	ATSRDWTGQETQY
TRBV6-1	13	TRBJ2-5	ASSESTGAQETQY
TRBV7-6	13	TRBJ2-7	ASSLVTSGTYEQY
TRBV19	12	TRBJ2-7	ASSISSGRAEQY
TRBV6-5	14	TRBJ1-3	ASSYSSGSYGNTIY
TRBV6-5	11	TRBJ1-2	ASIDRGYAGYT
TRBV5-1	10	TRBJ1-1	ASSFQGPEAF
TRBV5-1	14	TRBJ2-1	ASSLEVWTLYNEQF
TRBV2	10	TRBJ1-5	ASRREFQPQH
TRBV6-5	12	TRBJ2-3	ASSYSRSADTQY
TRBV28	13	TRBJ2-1	ASSLDGRVYNEQF
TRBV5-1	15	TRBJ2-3	ASSLAPSGGGSDTQY
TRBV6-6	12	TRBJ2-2	ASSLAGDTGELF
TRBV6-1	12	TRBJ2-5	ASSELFSGETQY
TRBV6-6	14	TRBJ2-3	ASSYGAGQWTDTQY
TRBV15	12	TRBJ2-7	ATSSGTGHYEQY
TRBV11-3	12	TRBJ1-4	ASSEKGINEKLF
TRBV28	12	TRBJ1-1	ASQGGARDTEAF
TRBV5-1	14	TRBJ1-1	ASSIGIRTGNTEAF
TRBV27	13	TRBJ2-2	ASRGLAGDTGELF
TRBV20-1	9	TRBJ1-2	SARGAYGYT
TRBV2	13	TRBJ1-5	ASSIRTGGPQPQH
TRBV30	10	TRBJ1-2	AWSEGYYGYT
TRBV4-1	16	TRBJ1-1	ASSQDGGAGRMNTEAF
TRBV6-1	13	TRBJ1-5	ASSSPWEFNQPQH
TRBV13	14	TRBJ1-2	ASSHATQDPASGYT
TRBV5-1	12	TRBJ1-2	ASSAYGQGYGYT
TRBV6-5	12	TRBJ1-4	ASSYSEDGEKLF
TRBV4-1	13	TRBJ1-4	ASSHLATDREKLF
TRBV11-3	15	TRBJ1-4	ASSLDQMGRRDEKLF
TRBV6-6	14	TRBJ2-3	ASSYPTDYIDDTQY
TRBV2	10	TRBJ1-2	ASSGTGDGYT